The next 22 T cell receptor beta chains were all read from a single sample in a study of T cell responses to AZD1222 COVID-19 vaccine. Produced via immunoSEQ multiplex PCR; TCRdb's table is partial and in-frame only. The repertoire consists of about 150,000 clones, with 70% to 90% occurring once and the leading ten covering approximately 8%. The input for sequencing was peripheral blood, taken on day 0 of AZD1222 vaccination. The receptors originated from an adult in good health.

The V gene is TRBV19, the J gene TRBJ1-1, with unresolved D. Trimming cost V 5 bases and J 1 base, with 11 bases left between them. Per germline, CDR1 LNHDA and CDR2 SQIVND (reference sequence). The CDR3 extends over 14 amino acids. CDR3 loop: CASSWEGSNTEAFF. In DNA, the CDR3 is TGTGCCAGTAGTTGGGAGGGATCGAACACTGAAGCTTTCTTT. Based on the CDR3 plus reference TRBV19 and TRBJ1-1, the full variable domain is DGGITQSPKYLFRKEGQNVTLSCEQNLNHDAMYWYRQDPGQGLRLIYYSQIVNDFQKGDIAEGYSVSREKKESFPLTVTSAQKNPTAFYLCASSWEGSNTEAFFGQGTRLTVV.

The chain is built from TRBV7-9 and TRBJ2-7, with D perhaps matching TRBD1 (5 bases). Trimming cost V 7 bases and J 2 bases, with 15 bases left between them. Germline assignment: CDR1 SEHNR and CDR2 FQNEAQ (reference sequence). This CDR3 has 14 residues. The CDR3 bases are TGTGCCAGCACCCAAGGGGCGGAGACCTACGAGCAGTACTTC. Its translation is CASTQGAETYEQYF.

The gene calls are TRBV6-5 and TRBJ2-1; the D gene is possibly TRBD2 (6 bases). Germline CDR1 MNHEY, CDR2 SVGAGI. The length of the CDR3 is 14 residues. V was shortened by 8 bases and J by 1 base, with 12 bases between the two germline ends. Here the CDR3 DNA reads TGTGCCAGCGCAGTAGCGGATTCCTACAATGAGCAGTTCTTC. Translated, it gives CASAVADSYNEQFF.

The chain links TRBV27 to TRBJ2-3, with 10 bases that match TRBD2. The germline gives CDR1 MNHEY, CDR2 SMNVEV (reference sequence). The CDR3 is 18 amino acids. Unmatched junction bases numbered 7, after V lost 1 base and J lost 0 bases. The CDR3 sequence is CASSLLPAGGPSTDTQYF. CDR3 DNA sequence: TGTGCCAGCAGTTTATTGCCAGCGGGAGGGCCCAGCACAGATACGCAGTATTTT.

This sequence joins TRBV18 and TRBJ1-2; no firm D call. Trimming cost V 6 bases and J 6 bases, with 14 bases left between them. This CDR3 has 13 amino acids. Germline V gives CDR1 KGHSH, CDR2 LQKENI. The CDR3: CASSPTLTDGYTF. CDR3 sequence (DNA): TGTGCCAGCTCCCCCACTTTGACTGATGGCTACACCTTC.

V and J are TRBV5-1 and TRBJ2-7; 7 nucleotides line up with TRBD1. V dropped 4 bases and J dropped 0; count of bases not matched to a gene: 13. The CDR3 is made up of 17 amino acids. The germline V gene has CDR1 SGHRS and CDR2 YFSETQ. CDR3 sequence (DNA): TGCGCCAGCAGCACCCGGGACAGCTCACAAAGCTCCTACGAGCAGTACTTC. This sequence encodes CASSTRDSSQSSYEQYF.

This clone was found once. The rearrangement joins TRBV2 to TRBJ1-4, with D unresolved. The CDR3 has 17 residues. Germline V lookup: CDR1 SNHLY, CDR2 FYNNEI. The ends were cut back, 8 bases at V and 2 bases at J, with 21 bases in the middle. The CDR3 reads CASWAGGSAPTNEKLFF. The CDR3 coding sequence is TGTGCCAGCTGGGCCGGTGGCAGCGCTCCCACTAATGAAAAACTGTTTTTT.

This chain connects TRBV5-8 to TRBJ2-7; 8 nucleotides agree with TRBD2. The trim removed 6 bases at V and 1 base at J, leaving 9 bases unmatched. This CDR3 comprises 15 residues. In germline, CDR1 is SGHTS, CDR2 YDEGEE. CDR3 sequence (DNA): TGTGCCAGCACCACCCGGACTAGCAGTTCCTACGAGCAGTACTTC. Translation: CASTTRTSSSYEQYF.

J is TRBJ2-1 and V is TRBV10-1; 14 nucleotides line up with TRBD2. Trimming took 1 base from V and 8 from J; bases not matched to a gene: 7. Per germline, CDR1 WNHNN and CDR2 SYGVQD (reference sequence). The CDR3 is made up of 17 amino acids. Here the CDR3 DNA reads TGCGCCAGCAGTGAGTTTTCGGGACTAGCGGGAGAGTATGAGCAGTTCTTC. Its protein product is CASSEFSGLAGEYEQFF.

The chain links TRBV30 to TRBJ1-2; D is unclear. The germline V gene has CDR1 GTSNPN and CDR2 SVGIG (reference sequence). CDR3 length: 13 residues. V gave up 0 bases and J gave up 3 bases, with 8 bases separating them. CDR3 nucleotides: TGTGCCTGGAGTGTAGAGGCAGACTATGGCTACACCTTC. Its protein is CAWSVEADYGYTF.

V and J are TRBV7-8 and TRBJ2-7; TRBD2 agrees at 8 bases. Trimming at V came to 5 bases and at J to 2 bases, leaving 8 bases not matched to a gene. Germline CDR1 reads SGHVS; CDR2 reads FQNEAQ. This CDR3 comprises 15 residues. CDR3 bases: TGTGCCAGCAGCCCCCAACTAGCGGAAGCCTACGAGCAGTACTTC. Its protein is CASSPQLAEAYEQYF.

The chain recombines TRBV11-2 with TRBJ1-5; 7 nucleotides line up with TRBD1. V lost 4 bases, J lost 2 bases, and 8 bases stayed unmatched. The CDR3 runs to 16 residues. Germline CDR1 reads SGHAT; CDR2 reads FQNNGV. CDR3 nucleotides: TGTGCCAGCAGCTCACTGGGACAGCTGGGCAATCAGCCCCAGCATTTT. Translating it yields CASSSLGQLGNQPQHF.

The V call is TRBV27, the J call TRBJ2-1; 11 nucleotides agree with TRBD1. The germline gives CDR1 MNHEY, CDR2 SMNVEV (reference sequence). The CDR3 has 16 residues. V lost 2 bases to trimming and J lost 6 bases; unmatched junction nucleotides: 6. The CDR3 coding sequence is TGTGCCAGCAGTTTAATGGGGGGACAGGGGGTCAATGAGCAGTTCTTC. As protein: CASSLMGGQGVNEQFF.

In the case of this clone: At one boundary the junction diverges from the germline segment, which might be a read error. The J gene is TRBJ1-3, the V gene TRBV7-7; D remains unclear. CDR1 is SSHAT and CDR2 is FNYEAQ in the germline V gene (reference sequence). The CDR3 runs 14 residues. Here the CDR3 reads CASSLAGSGNTIYF. The CDR3 bases are TGTGCTAGCAGCTTAGCTGGGTCTGGAAACACCATATATTTT. The complete variable domain, with remaining parts taken from reference TRBV7-7 and TRBJ1-3, reads GAGVSQSPRYKVTKRGQDVTLRCDPISSHATLYWYQQALGQGPEFLTYFNYEAQPDKSGLPSDRFSAERPEGSISTLTIQRTEQRDSAMYRCASSLAGSGNTIYFGEGSWLTVV.

V and J are TRBV11-2 and TRBJ2-1; TRBD2 matches at 7 bases. Germline V CDR1 and CDR2: SGHAT, FQNNGV. With 1 base clipped from V and 8 bases from J, the junction kept 5 bases outside the gene matches. This CDR3 region has 14 residues. The CDR3 region is CASSLVRTRYEQFF. For the CDR3, the DNA is TGTGCCAGCAGCTTAGTCCGGACTAGATATGAGCAGTTCTTC.

The chain uses TRBV6-5 and TRBJ2-7; a possible D gene is TRBD1 (5 bases). Germline V lookup: CDR1 MNHEY, CDR2 SVGAGI. The CDR3 has 13 amino acids. Between the trimmed V and J ends, which lost 8 bases and 2 bases, there was a span of 13 bases. The CDR3 spells CASRKGQTYEQYF. The DNA of the CDR3 is TGTGCCAGCCGCAAGGGGCAGACCTACGAGCAGTACTTC.

The chain carries TRBV28 and TRBJ1-5, with 10 bases that match TRBD1. Trimming cost V 6 bases and J 5 bases; bases outside gene matches: 10. CDR1 and CDR2 from the germline V gene are MDHEN and SYDVKM. The CDR3 runs 16 residues. Here the CDR3 reads CASSQPGQGSHQPQHF. The CDR3 bases are TGTGCCAGCAGCCAGCCGGGACAGGGGTCGCATCAGCCCCAGCATTTT.

V gene TRBV4-1 combines with J gene TRBJ1-2; 8 bases line up with TRBD1. Unmatched junction bases numbered 15, after V lost 1 base and J lost 8 bases. Germline CDR1 MGHRA, CDR2 YSYEKL. The CDR3 consists of 17 residues. DNA of the CDR3: TGCGCCAGCAGCCAAGCCCCAGGGGGCGGACGGGAGAGGGGCTACACCTTC. Its translation: CASSQAPGGGRERGYTF.

The chain joins TRBV14 to TRBJ2-1; D tentatively fits TRBD1 or TRBD2 (5 bases each). V was cut by 4 bases and J by 0 bases, with 10 bases left in between. The germline CDR1 and CDR2 sequences are SGHDN and FVKESK. CDR3 length: 15 amino acids. The DNA of the CDR3 is TGTGCCAGCAGCCTGGGACCTCTCTCCTACAATGAGCAGTTCTTC. Its translation is CASSLGPLSYNEQFF.

The J gene is TRBJ2-3, the V gene TRBV18, with 10 positions matching TRBD2. Germline V CDR1 and CDR2: KGHSH, LQKENI. The J segment lost 5 bases and the V segment lost 6 bases, leaving 5 bases of the junction unmatched. This CDR3 spans 14 amino acids. DNA for the CDR3: TGTGCCAGCTCCCCTCTAGCGGGGGAAGATACGCAGTATTTT. As protein: CASSPLAGEDTQYF.

The gene calls are TRBV28 and TRBJ1-1, with D hard to call. The CDR3 has 13 residues. Per the germline V gene, CDR1 is MDHEN and CDR2 is SYDVKM. V dropped 3 bases and J dropped 8 bases, with 13 bases sitting between them. Written as DNA, the CDR3 is TGTGCCAGCAGTTTTCAAATGAGGACCGAAGCTTTCTTT. Translation gives CASSFQMRTEAFF. The full variable domain, its missing parts supplied by reference TRBV28 and TRBJ1-1, is DVKVTQSSRYLVKRTGEKVFLECVQDMDHENMFWYRQDPGLGLRLIYFSYDVKMKEKGDIPEGYSVSREKKERFSLILESASTNQTSMYLCASSFQMRTEAFFGQGTRLTVV.

The chain is built from TRBV18 and TRBJ1-4; D may be TRBD1 (5 bases). The germline V and J ends were trimmed by 5 bases and 3 bases, with 10 bases remaining between them. CDR1 KGHSH and CDR2 LQKENI come from the germline V gene. The CDR3 runs 14 residues. CDR3 region: CASSAGSANEKLFF. CDR3 coding DNA: TGTGCCAGCTCAGCAGGGAGCGCTAATGAAAAACTGTTTTTT.